Below are 12 T cell receptor beta chains sequenced from a single sample in a study of cytomegalovirus exposure and HLA in healthy donors. Primers for the PCR totalled 60 Vbeta and 13 Jbeta. Repertoires were generated with immunoSEQ multiplex PCR, while TCRdb's copy carries only in-frame clones and drops some. The sample has some 130,000 clones; 60% to 85% are singletons. Sequencing was performed on PBMCs. All receptors come from a woman between 35 and 50 years old in good health and CMV-seronegative.

This clone has only a few counts. The chain is built from TRBV7-9 and TRBJ2-7; 11 bases line up with TRBD2. CDR1 is SEHNR and CDR2 is FQNEAQ in the germline V gene (reference sequence). V gave up 4 bases and J gave up 6 bases; unmatched junction bases: 2. The CDR3 runs 13 residues. The CDR3 bases are TGTGCCAGCAGCTATAGCGGGGGGGGCGAGCAGTACTTC. Residues: CASSYSGGGEQYF.

The CDR3 loop is CASSPGGSYTF. The CDR3 region has the DNA TGTGCCAGCAGCCCAGGGGGAAGCTACACCTTC. The chain uses TRBV6-5 and TRBJ1-2, with 7 bases identical to TRBD1. The CDR3 spans 11 residues. The germline V gene has CDR1 MNHEY and CDR2 SVGAGI. Trimming took 6 bases from V and 9 from J; bases not matched to a gene: 4.

This clone has only a few counts. The CDR3 nucleotides are TGTGCCAGCAGCTCACTAGGCGAGGGAATAAACATTCAGTACTTC. Translated, it gives CASSSLGEGINIQYF. This sequence joins TRBV28 and TRBJ2-4; a weak D match, TRBD2 (5 bases). The V end lost 6 bases, the J end lost 6 bases, and 18 bases lay between the germline ends. Germline CDR1 reads MDHEN; CDR2 reads SYDVKM. CDR3 length: 15 residues. The whole variable domain, filled in from reference TRBV28 and TRBJ2-4, reads DVKVTQSSRYLVKRTGEKVFLECVQDMDHENMFWYRQDPGLGLRLIYFSYDVKMKEKGDIPEGYSVSREKKERFSLILESASTNQTSMYLCASSSLGEGINIQYFGAGTRLSVL.

The chain couples TRBV28 to TRBJ2-3; TRBD2 aligns across 8 bases. J lost 5 bases, V lost 8 bases, and 9 bases had no gene match. Germline V gene sequence: CDR1 MDHEN, CDR2 SYDVKM. The CDR3 loop spans 14 amino acids. DNA of the CDR3: TGTGCCAGCTCCCCGGGGGGGCCAGGAGATACGCAGTATTTT. It translates to CASSPGGPGDTQYF.

This clone was picked up a small number of times. The CDR3: CASSLGVGGTGGYGYTF. CDR3 DNA: TGTGCCAGCAGCTTAGGAGTGGGGGGGACAGGGGGCTATGGCTACACCTTC. The chain carries TRBV7-8 and TRBJ1-2, with 11 bases that match TRBD1. After removal of 1 base from V and 4 bases from J, the junction contained 8 bases not matched to a gene. This CDR3 has 17 residues. The germline CDR1 and CDR2 sequences are SGHVS and FQNEAQ.

The V gene is TRBV9, the J gene TRBJ2-2, with D possibly TRBD2 on 6 matching bases. The germline V gene encodes CDR1 SGDLS and CDR2 YYNGEE. The CDR3 length is 15 residues. The V and J ends lost 3 bases and 2 bases respectively, with 11 bases between them. The CDR3 DNA is TGTGCCAGCAGCGCGTGGGACTTCAACACCGGGGAGCTGTTTTTT. This sequence encodes CASSAWDFNTGELFF.

This rearrangement joins TRBV27 to TRBJ1-3, with TRBD1 matching 12 bases. This CDR3 region has 14 residues. The germline V gene encodes CDR1 MNHEY and CDR2 SMNVEV (reference sequence). V shed 8 bases and J 4 bases; nucleotides not matched to a gene: 3. Here the CDR3 DNA reads TGTGCCAGCGGGGACAGGGGGCGCGGAAACACCATATATTTT. The encoded protein is CASGDRGRGNTIYF.

This clone was detected only once. The chain employs TRBV4-2 and TRBJ2-7; maybe TRBD2 (6 bases). V was shortened by 0 bases and J by 1 base, with 13 bases between the two germline ends. The germline CDR1 and CDR2 sequences are LGHNA and YNFKEQ. The CDR3 is 16 residues long. The CDR3 DNA sequence: TGTGCCAGCAGCCAAGATTCTAGGACTACTTCCTACGAGCAGTACTTC. Encoded protein: CASSQDSRTTSYEQYF.

The rearrangement uses TRBV6-5 and TRBJ1-4; no reliable D call. V lost 5 bases, J lost 8 bases, and 12 bases lay in between. Germline assignment: CDR1 MNHEY and CDR2 SVGAGI. The CDR3 consists of 13 residues. This CDR3 reads CASSNQISEKLFF. In DNA, the CDR3 is TGTGCCAGCAGTAATCAGATTTCCGAAAAACTGTTTTTT.

The genes are TRBV29-1 and TRBJ2-5; the D gene is possibly TRBD2 (6 bases). Germline V gene data show CDR1 as SQVTM and CDR2 as ANQGSEA. V dropped 6 bases and J dropped 4 bases, with 12 bases sitting between them. The CDR3 runs to 12 residues. CDR3 region: CSVAGGAETQYF. The CDR3 DNA sequence: TGCAGCGTCGCTGGCGGGGCAGAGACCCAGTACTTC.

This CDR3 is CASSRLGGGPSYEQYF. The CDR3 DNA follows: TGTGCCAGCAGTCGTCTCGGCGGGGGGCCCTCCTACGAGCAGTACTTC. This chain links TRBV27 with TRBJ2-5; 8 bases line up with TRBD2. TRBJ2-7 matches the DNA end more closely, so the J call is doubtful. This CDR3 is built from 16 residues. Per germline, CDR1 MNHEY and CDR2 SMNVEV (reference sequence).

The J gene is TRBJ2-1, the V gene TRBV5-1, with TRBD2 identical over 10 bases. Germline V lookup: CDR1 SGHRS, CDR2 YFSETQ. V gave up 0 bases and J gave up 7 bases; unmatched junction bases: 1. The CDR3 is made up of 14 amino acids. This CDR3 reads CASSLGTSGNEQFF. CDR3 coding DNA: TGCGCCAGCAGCTTGGGGACTAGCGGAAATGAGCAGTTCTTC.